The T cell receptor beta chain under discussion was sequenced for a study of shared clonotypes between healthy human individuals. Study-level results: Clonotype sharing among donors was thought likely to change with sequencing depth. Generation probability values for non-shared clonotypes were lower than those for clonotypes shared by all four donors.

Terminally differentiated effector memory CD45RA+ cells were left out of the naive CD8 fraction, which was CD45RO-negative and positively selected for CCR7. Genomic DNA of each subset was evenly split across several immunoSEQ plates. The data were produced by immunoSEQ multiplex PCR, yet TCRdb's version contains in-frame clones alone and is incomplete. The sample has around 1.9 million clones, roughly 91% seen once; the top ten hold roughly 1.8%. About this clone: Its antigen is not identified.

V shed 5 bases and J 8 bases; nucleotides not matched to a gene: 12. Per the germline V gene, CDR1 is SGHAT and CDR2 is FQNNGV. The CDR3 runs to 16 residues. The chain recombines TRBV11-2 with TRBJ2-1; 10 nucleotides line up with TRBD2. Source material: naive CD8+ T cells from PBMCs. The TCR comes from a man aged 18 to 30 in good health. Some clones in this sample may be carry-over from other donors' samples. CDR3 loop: CASSGTGLAVYDEQFF. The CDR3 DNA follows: TGTGCCAGCAGCGGCACCGGACTAGCGGTCTATGATGAGCAGTTCTTC.